These T cell receptor beta chains were read from a single sample in a study of OX40 agonist ivuxolimab in advanced cancers. TCRdb's table, derived via immunoSEQ multiplex PCR, lists solely in-frame clones and lacks some. The sample has roughly 62,000 clones, approximately 85% seen once. The input for sequencing was CD4+ or CD8+ T cells sorted from blood, taken in a trial of the OX40 agonist ivuxolimab. Every receptor here comes from an adult with an advanced solid tumor such as melanoma, head and neck, liver or kidney cancer. The CDR3 runs from the conserved cysteine through the conserved F or W. D genes are given only for firm matches. Size values are once, few and many counts, or a class for expanded clones, and some rows have none.

>-|TRBD1|TRBV28|TRBJ1-6
CASSGQGDNSPLHF
TGTGCCAGCAGCGGACAGGGCGATAATTCACCCCTCCACTTT
>-|TRBD2|TRBV5-1|TRBJ2-2
CASSLDPARESPGELFF
TGCGCCAGCAGCTTGGATCCCGCGCGGGAGAGTCCCGGGGAGCTGTTTTTT
>-|-|TRBV28|TRBJ1-6
CASSQIPQAYNSPLHF
TGTGCCAGCAGTCAAATCCCACAGGCCTATAATTCACCCCTCCACTTT
>-|-|TRBV15|TRBJ1-2
CATSTGNDGGGDYGYTF
TGTGCCACCAGCACTGGGAATGATGGGGGCGGTGACTATGGCTACACCTTC
>-|-|TRBV2|TRBJ2-6
CASERRSAGANVLTF
TGTGCCAGCGAAAGGAGGTCGGCTGGGGCCAACGTCCTGACTTTC
>-|TRBD2|TRBV28|TRBJ2-7
CASSRSASGSYEQYF
TGTGCCAGCAGTAGAAGCGCTAGCGGGTCCTACGAGCAGTACTTC
>-|TRBD1|TRBV5-4|TRBJ2-7
CASSTYRGPLYEQYF
TGTGCCAGCAGCACCTACAGGGGACCCCTCTACGAGCAGTACTTC
>-|TRBD2|TRBV4-2|TRBJ2-1
CASSQGLAGVVEQFF
TGTGCCAGCAGCCAAGGACTAGCGGGAGTCGTTGAGCAGTTCTTC
>-|-|TRBV18|TRBJ2-7
CASSPTTYEQYF
TGTGCCAGCTCACCTACTACCTACGAGCAGTACTTC
>-|-|TRBV2|TRBJ2-1
CASSEIGGAGNEQFF
TGTGCCAGCAGTGAAATAGGGGGGGCTGGCAATGAGCAGTTCTTC
>-|TRBD1|TRBV5-1|TRBJ2-2
CASSWTGGKDTGELFF
TGCGCCAGCAGCTGGACAGGGGGCAAGGACACCGGGGAGCTGTTTTTT
>-|-|TRBV28|TRBJ2-2
CASSLGVGTNTGELFF
TGTGCCAGCAGTTTGGGGGTAGGGACGAACACCGGGGAGCTGTTTTTT
>many|-|TRBV20-1|TRBJ1-1
CSARHTEAFF
TGCAGTGCTAGACACACTGAAGCTTTCTTT
>once|-|TRBV15|TRBJ2-1
CATSRVAEYNEQFF
TGTGCCACCAGCAGAGTAGCGGAATACAATGAGCAGTTCTTC
>-|-|TRBV2|TRBJ2-7
CASSEGNRPYEQYF
TGTGCCAGCAGTGAAGGAAACAGACCCTACGAGCAGTACTTC
>-|-|TRBV5-1|TRBJ2-5
CASSFLGVGPQETQYF
TGCGCCAGCAGCTTCCTAGGGGTAGGGCCCCAAGAGACCCAGTACTTC
>-|-|TRBV10-2|TRBJ2-7
CASRDTPYEQYF
TGCGCCAGCAGGGACACCCCCTACGAGCAGTACTTC
>-|-|TRBV5-1|TRBJ2-1
CASSSYSNNEQFF
TGCGCCAGCAGCTCTTACTCCAACAATGAGCAGTTCTTC
>-|-|TRBV5-1|TRBJ2-2
CASSLAQGGGELFF
TGCGCCAGCAGCTTGGCACAGGGAGGCGGGGAGCTGTTTTTT
>few|-|TRBV6-5|TRBJ2-3
CASSIDFSSTDTQYF
TGTGCCAGCAGTATAGACTTTTCTAGCACAGATACGCAGTATTTT
>few|TRBD2|TRBV9|TRBJ2-1
CASSVAISGRPRGQFF
TGTGCCAGCAGCGTAGCAATTAGCGGGAGGCCCAGGGGGCAGTTCTTC
>-|-|TRBV1|TRBJ1-2
CTSSQEIGGYGYTF
TGCACCAGCAGCCAAGAAATAGGGGGGTATGGCTACACCTTC
>-|-|TRBV4-3|TRBJ1-4
CASSPDPQGPLNEKLFF
TGCGCCAGCAGCCCCGATCCACAGGGCCCCCTTAATGAAAAACTGTTTTTT
>-|-|TRBV7-2|TRBJ2-7
CASSQDGTSYEQYF
TGTGCCAGCAGCCAGGACGGGACCTCCTACGAGCAGTACTTC
>-|-|TRBV27|TRBJ2-5
CASSLGQGRETQYF
TGTGCCAGCAGTTTAGGGCAGGGCAGGGAGACCCAGTACTTC
>-|-|TRBV10-3|TRBJ2-7
CAISAREIEQYF
TGTGCCATCAGTGCAAGAGAAATCGAGCAGTACTTC
>-|-|TRBV15|TRBJ1-5
CATSRDASGSDQPQHF
TGTGCCACCAGCAGAGATGCCTCGGGTTCCGATCAGCCCCAGCATTTT
>-|TRBD1|TRBV6-5|TRBJ2-7
CASRSGTGGSYEQYF
TGTGCCAGCAGATCCGGGACAGGAGGCTCCTACGAGCAGTACTTC
>-|TRBD2|TRBV11-2|TRBJ2-3
CASSRLAADTDTQYF
TGTGCCAGCAGCAGACTAGCGGCAGACACAGATACGCAGTATTTT
>-|-|TRBV11-1|TRBJ1-1
CASSSVTVPEAFF
TGTGCCAGCAGCTCAGTAACAGTGCCCGAAGCTTTCTTT
>-|-|TRBV4-2|TRBJ2-7
CASSHGNYEQYF
TGTGCCAGCAGCCATGGGAACTACGAGCAGTACTTC
>-|-|TRBV7-2|TRBJ2-3
CASRKNGGTYTDTQYF
TGTGCCAGCAGAAAAAATGGGGGCACCTACACAGATACGCAGTATTTT
>-|-|TRBV28|TRBJ2-7
CAISDSSYEQYF
TGTGCCATCTCTGACAGCTCCTACGAGCAGTACTTC
>-|-|TRBV13|TRBJ2-7
CASSLSWETREQYF
TGTGCCAGCAGCTTAAGTTGGGAGACCCGCGAGCAGTACTTC
>-|-|TRBV5-1|TRBJ2-7
CASSLGHYEQYF
TGCGCCAGCAGCTTGGGACACTACGAGCAGTACTTC
>-|TRBD2|TRBV2|TRBJ2-2
CASSAIAGETGELFF
TGTGCCAGCAGTGCTATAGCGGGAGAGACCGGGGAGCTGTTTTTT
>-|-|TRBV2|TRBJ2-3
CASIVSTDTQYF
TGTGCCAGCATAGTCAGCACAGATACGCAGTATTTT
>-|TRBD2|TRBV5-6|TRBJ2-1
CASSSLLAPELRDEQFF
TGTGCCAGCAGCTCCCTACTAGCGCCTGAGCTTAGGGATGAGCAGTTCTTC
>-|-|TRBV11-2|TRBJ1-3
CASSPTQSSGNTIYF
TGTGCCAGCAGCCCTACGCAGAGCTCTGGAAACACCATATATTTT
>-|TRBD2|TRBV28|TRBJ2-7
CASVRGTGLAGSYEQYF
TGTGCCAGCGTAAGGGGGACGGGACTAGCGGGATCCTACGAGCAGTACTTC
>-|TRBD1|TRBV30|TRBJ1-1
CAWRLTGGRDTEAFF
TGTGCCTGGAGATTGACAGGGGGTAGGGACACTGAAGCTTTCTTT
>-|TRBD1|TRBV7-9|TRBJ1-1
CASSPQGGNTEAFF
TGTGCCAGCAGCCCACAGGGGGGGAACACTGAAGCTTTCTTT
>-|TRBD2|TRBV4-1|TRBJ2-1
CASKGGSNEQFF
TGCGCCAGCAAGGGCGGGAGCAATGAGCAGTTCTTC
>-|-|TRBV28|TRBJ2-7
CASSLLSLLPSYEQYF
TGTGCCAGCAGTTTGTTGAGCCTTCTGCCCTCCTACGAGCAGTACTTC
>-|-|TRBV11-3|TRBJ2-2
CASSFPNEPTGELFF
TGTGCCAGCAGCTTTCCCAACGAGCCCACCGGGGAGCTGTTTTTT